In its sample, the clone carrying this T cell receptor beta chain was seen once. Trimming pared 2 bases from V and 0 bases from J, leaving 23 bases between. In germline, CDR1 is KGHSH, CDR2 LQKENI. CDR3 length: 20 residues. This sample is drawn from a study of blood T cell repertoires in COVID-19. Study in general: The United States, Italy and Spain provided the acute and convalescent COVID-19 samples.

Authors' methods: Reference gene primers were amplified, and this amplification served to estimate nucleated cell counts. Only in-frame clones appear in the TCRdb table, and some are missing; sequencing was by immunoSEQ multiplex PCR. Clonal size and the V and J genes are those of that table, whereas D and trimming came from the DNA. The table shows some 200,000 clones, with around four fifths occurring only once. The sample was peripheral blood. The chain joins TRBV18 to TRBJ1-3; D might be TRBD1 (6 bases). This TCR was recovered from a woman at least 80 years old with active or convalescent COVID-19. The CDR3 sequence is CASSPTPTTGPGGSGNTIYF. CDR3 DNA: TGTGCCAGCTCACCAACACCGACTACAGGGCCGGGGGGCTCTGGAAACACCATATATTTT.